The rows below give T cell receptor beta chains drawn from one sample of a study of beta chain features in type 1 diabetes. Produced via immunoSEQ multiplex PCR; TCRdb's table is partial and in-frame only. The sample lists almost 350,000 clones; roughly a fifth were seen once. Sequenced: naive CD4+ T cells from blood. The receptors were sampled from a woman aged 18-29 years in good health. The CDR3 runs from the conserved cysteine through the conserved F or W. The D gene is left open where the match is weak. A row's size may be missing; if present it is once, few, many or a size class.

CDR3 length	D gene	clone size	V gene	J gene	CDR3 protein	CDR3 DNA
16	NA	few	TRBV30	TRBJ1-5	CAASFGGSYSNQPQHF	TGTGCCGCCTCATTTGGGGGGTCGTATAGCAATCAGCCCCAGCATTTT
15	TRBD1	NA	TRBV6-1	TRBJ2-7	CASSPIDRASYEQYF	TGTGCCAGCAGTCCGATTGACAGGGCATCCTACGAGCAGTACTTC
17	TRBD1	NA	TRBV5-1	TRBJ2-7	CASSLSLGQGRAYEQYF	TGCGCCAGCAGCTTATCTCTCGGACAGGGGCGAGCATACGAGCAGTACTTC
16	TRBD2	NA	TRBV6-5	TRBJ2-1	CASSFTLAGVYNEQFF	TGTGCCAGCAGTTTCACACTAGCGGGGGTATACAATGAGCAGTTCTTC
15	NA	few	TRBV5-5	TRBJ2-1	CASSQLGGSYNEQFF	TGTGCCAGCAGCCAATTAGGAGGGTCCTACAATGAGCAGTTCTTC
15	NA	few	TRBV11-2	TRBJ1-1	CASSAQGSGNTEAFF	TGTGCCAGCAGCGCCCAGGGGAGTGGGAACACTGAAGCTTTCTTT
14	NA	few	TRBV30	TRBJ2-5	CAWSVGSQQETQYF	TGTGCCTGGAGTGTCGGGTCGCAACAAGAGACCCAGTACTTC
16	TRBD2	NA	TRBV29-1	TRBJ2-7	CSVEEQTSLSSYEQYF	TGCAGCGTTGAAGAACAGACTAGCCTGAGCTCCTACGAGCAGTACTTC
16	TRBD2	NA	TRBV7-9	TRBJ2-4	CASSRGGSGSKNIQYF	TGTGCCAGCAGCCGGGGAGGGTCGGGTTCTAAAAACATTCAGTACTTC
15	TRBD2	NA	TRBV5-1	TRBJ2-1	CASSLALAGGNEQFF	TGCGCCAGCAGCTTGGCCCTAGCGGGAGGCAATGAGCAGTTCTTC
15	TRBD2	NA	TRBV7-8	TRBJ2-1	CASIPTSGNYNEQFF	TGTGCCAGCATCCCGACTAGCGGGAACTACAATGAGCAGTTCTTC
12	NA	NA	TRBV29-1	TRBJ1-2	CSAAGRGYGYTF	TGCAGCGCCGCGGGACGGGGTTATGGCTACACCTTC
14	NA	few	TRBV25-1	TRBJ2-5	CASSPRGGGETQYF	TGTGCCAGCAGTCCCCGGGGTGGAGGGGAGACCCAGTACTTC
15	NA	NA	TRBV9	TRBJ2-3	CASSVGAAGTDTQYF	TGTGCCAGCAGCGTAGGAGCGGCTGGCACAGATACGCAGTATTTT
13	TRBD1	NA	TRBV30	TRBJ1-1	CACGTGVRTEAFF	TGTGCCTGTGGGACAGGGGTGAGAACTGAAGCTTTCTTT
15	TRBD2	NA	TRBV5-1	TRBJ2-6	CASSWEGSGANVLTF	TGCGCCAGCAGCTGGGAGGGCTCTGGGGCCAACGTCCTGACTTTC
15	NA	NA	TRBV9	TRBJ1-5	CASSVDTGKGQPQHF	TGTGCCAGCAGCGTAGATACAGGGAAAGGTCAGCCCCAGCATTTT
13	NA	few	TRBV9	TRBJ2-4	CASSVTGKDIQYF	TGTGCCAGCAGCGTCACCGGGAAGGACATTCAGTACTTC
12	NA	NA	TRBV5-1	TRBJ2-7	CASSIQGYEQYF	TGCGCCAGCAGTATTCAGGGCTACGAGCAGTACTTC
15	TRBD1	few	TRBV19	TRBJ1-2	CASSTPGGGENGYTF	TGTGCCAGTAGCACCCCCGGAGGGGGCGAAAATGGCTACACCTTC
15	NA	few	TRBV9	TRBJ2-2	CASSPLAGNTGELFF	TGTGCCAGCAGCCCCCTCGCGGGGAACACCGGGGAGCTGTTTTTT
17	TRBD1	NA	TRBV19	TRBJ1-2	CASSSRDRGLVYYGYTF	TGTGCCAGTAGTAGCCGGGACAGGGGGCTCGTTTACTATGGCTACACCTTC
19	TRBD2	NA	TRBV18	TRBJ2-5	CASSPTIFRPGTSKETQYF	TGTGCCAGCTCACCTACGATATTCCGGCCGGGGACTAGCAAGGAGACCCAGTACTTC
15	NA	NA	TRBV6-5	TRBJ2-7	CASSYRVADAGEQYF	TGTGCCAGCAGTTACAGGGTAGCGGATGCGGGCGAGCAGTACTTC
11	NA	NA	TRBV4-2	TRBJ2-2	CASSLAGELFF	TGTGCCAGCAGCCTCGCCGGGGAGCTGTTTTTT
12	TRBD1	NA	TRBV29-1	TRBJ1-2	CSVVAGGYGYTF	TGCAGCGTTGTAGCAGGGGGGTATGGCTACACCTTC
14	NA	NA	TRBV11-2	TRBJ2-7	CASSLEGLGYEQYF	TGTGCCAGCAGCTTGGAGGGACTGGGCTACGAGCAGTACTTC
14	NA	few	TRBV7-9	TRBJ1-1	CASSLTGVDTEAFF	TGTGCCAGCAGCTTAACGGGGGTTGACACTGAAGCTTTCTTT
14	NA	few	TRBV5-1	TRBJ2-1	CASSLELDYNEQFF	TGCGCCAGCAGCTTGGAACTAGACTACAATGAGCAGTTCTTC
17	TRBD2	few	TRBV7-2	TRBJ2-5	CASSLRSRLAGMETQYF	TGTGCCAGCAGCCTCCGATCAAGACTAGCGGGGATGGAGACCCAGTACTTC
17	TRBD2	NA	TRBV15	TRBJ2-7	CATSREGLAVGAHEQYF	TGTGCCACCAGCAGAGAGGGACTAGCGGTCGGGGCCCACGAGCAGTACTTC
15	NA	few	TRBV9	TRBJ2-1	CASSVLHSASGEQFF	TGTGCCAGCAGCGTACTCCATAGCGCCTCTGGTGAGCAGTTCTTC
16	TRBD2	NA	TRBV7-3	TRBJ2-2	CASSPSSGGNTGELFF	TGTGCCAGCAGCCCGTCTAGCGGGGGGAACACCGGGGAGCTGTTTTTT
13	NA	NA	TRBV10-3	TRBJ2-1	CAISEGLARLQFF	TGTGCCATCAGTGAAGGGCTAGCGCGATTACAGTTCTTC
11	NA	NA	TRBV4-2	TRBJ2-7	CASSHVPEQYF	TGTGCCAGCAGCCACGTTCCCGAGCAGTACTTC
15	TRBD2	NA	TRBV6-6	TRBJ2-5	CASSPRLAGQETQYF	TGTGCCAGCAGTCCCAGACTAGCGGGGCAAGAGACCCAGTACTTC
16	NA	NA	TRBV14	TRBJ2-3	CASSPARTEFTDTQYF	TGTGCCAGCAGCCCAGCCAGGACAGAGTTCACAGATACGCAGTATTTT
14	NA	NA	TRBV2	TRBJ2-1	CASSIGESYNEQFF	TGTGCCAGCAGTATCGGGGAGTCGTACAATGAGCAGTTCTTC
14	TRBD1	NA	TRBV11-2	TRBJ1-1	CASSGRQGSAEAFF	TGTGCCAGCAGCGGACGACAGGGTAGCGCTGAAGCTTTCTTT
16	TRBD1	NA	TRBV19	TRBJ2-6	CASSRDRNSGANVLTF	TGTGCCAGTAGTCGGGACAGAAACTCTGGGGCCAACGTCCTGACTTTC
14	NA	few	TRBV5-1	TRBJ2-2	CASRESPTTGELFF	TGCGCCAGCAGAGAAAGCCCAACCACCGGGGAGCTGTTTTTT
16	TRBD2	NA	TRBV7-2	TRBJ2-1	CASSPSLAGANNEQFF	TGTGCCAGCAGCCCATCGTTAGCGGGGGCTAACAATGAGCAGTTCTTC
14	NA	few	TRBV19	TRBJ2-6	CASSRTAGANVLTF	TGTGCCAGTTCCCGGACAGCCGGGGCCAACGTCCTGACTTTC
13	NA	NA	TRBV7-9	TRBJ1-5	CASSLSGNQPQHF	TGTGCCAGCAGCTTATCGGGCAATCAGCCCCAGCATTTT
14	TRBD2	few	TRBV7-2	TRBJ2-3	CASAAGLAPDTQYF	TGTGCCAGCGCAGCGGGACTAGCTCCAGATACGCAGTATTTT
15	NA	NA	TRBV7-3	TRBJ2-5	CASSLNAGRQETQYF	TGTGCCAGCAGCTTAAATGCGGGGAGACAAGAGACCCAGTACTTC
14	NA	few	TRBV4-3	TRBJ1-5	CASSQVLSNQPQHF	TGCGCCAGCAGCCAAGTCTTATCGAATCAGCCCCAGCATTTT
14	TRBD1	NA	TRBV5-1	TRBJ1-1	CASSLGTGGTEAFF	TGCGCCAGCAGCCTGGGGACAGGGGGTACTGAAGCTTTCTTT
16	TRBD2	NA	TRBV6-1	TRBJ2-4	CASSEASGRALYIQYF	TGTGCCAGCAGTGAAGCGAGCGGGAGGGCCTTGTACATTCAGTACTTC
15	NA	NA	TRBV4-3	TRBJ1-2	CASSGSREITYGYTF	TGCGCCAGCAGCGGTAGTCGGGAGATCACCTATGGCTACACCTTC
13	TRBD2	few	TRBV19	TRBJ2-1	CASSIGGGNEQFF	TGTGCCAGTAGTATAGGCGGGGGAAATGAGCAGTTCTTC
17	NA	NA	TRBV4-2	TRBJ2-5	CASSLRTRGNYVETQYF	TGTGCCAGCAGCCTCCGGACGAGGGGGAATTATGTGGAGACCCAGTACTTC
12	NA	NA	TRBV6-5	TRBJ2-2	CASSLRAGELFF	TGTGCCAGCAGTTTGAGGGCCGGGGAGCTGTTTTTT
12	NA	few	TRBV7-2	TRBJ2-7	CASSSQGYEQYF	TGTGCCAGCAGCTCACAGGGATACGAGCAGTACTTC
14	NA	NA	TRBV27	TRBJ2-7	CASSSPPRAGEQYF	TGTGCCAGCAGTTCCCCCCCCCGGGCGGGGGAGCAGTACTTC
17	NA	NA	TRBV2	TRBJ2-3	CASSGPGGGIITDTQYF	TGTGCCAGCAGTGGTCCAGGCGGCGGGATAATCACAGATACGCAGTATTTT
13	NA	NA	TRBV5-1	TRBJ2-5	CASSLTSLETQYF	TGCGCCAGCAGCTTGACTAGTTTGGAGACCCAGTACTTC